One and the same sample provided the 17 T cell receptor beta chains below, sequenced in a study of technical replicates of blood from a handful of donors. TCRdb's table, derived via immunoSEQ multiplex PCR, lists solely in-frame clones and lacks some. The table includes about 44,000 clones, around 96% detected once. Sequenced input: T cells isolated from PBMCs. The receptors come from a human donor in good health.

This chain uses TRBV6-1 with TRBJ2-7; the match to TRBD2 covers 10 bases. The V gene end was trimmed by 6 bases and the J gene end by 5 bases; junction bases not matched to a gene: 7. CDR1 MNHNS and CDR2 SASEGT come from the germline V gene. This CDR3 is 14 amino acids long. CDR3 sequence reads: CASRPLLAGHEQYF. CDR3 nucleotide sequence: TGTGCCAGCAGGCCACTACTAGCGGGACACGAGCAGTACTTC.

The chain joins TRBV7-9 to TRBJ1-1; D unclear. Germline CDR1 reads SEHNR; CDR2 reads FQNEAQ (reference sequence). The CDR3 sequence is 12 residues long. The V end lost 2 bases, the J end lost 6 bases, and 7 bases lay between the germline ends. The DNA of the CDR3 is TGTGCCAGCAGCTTAATTTCAGCTGAAGCTTTCTTT. Translating gives CASSLISAEAFF.

The V and J genes are TRBV19 and TRBJ1-1; TRBD1 might be the D (5 bases). The V end was cut by 9 bases, the J end by 7 bases, with 18 bases between. This CDR3 is 13 amino acids long. Germline CDR1 and CDR2: LNHDA and SQIVND (reference sequence). CDR3 sequence reads: CASTLGGYGEAFF. CDR3 nucleotide sequence: TGTGCCAGCACACTGGGGGGGTATGGTGAAGCTTTCTTT.

This chain connects TRBV6-5 to TRBJ2-1; D perhaps matches TRBD2 (5 bases). V lost 5 bases and J lost 9, with 11 bases in between. This CDR3 has 12 residues. Germline CDR1 MNHEY, CDR2 SVGAGI. In DNA, the CDR3 is TGTGCCAGCAGTCCAACTAGTGTTGAGCAGTTCTTC. This sequence encodes CASSPTSVEQFF.

V is TRBV6-4 and J is TRBJ1-2; D is perhaps TRBD1 (5 bases). The CDR3 length is 14 residues. Germline V CDR1 and CDR2: MRHNA, SNTAGT. V was clipped by 5 bases and J by 4 bases, with 14 bases between them. CDR3 in DNA: TGTGCCAGCAGTCCCTCTCCAGGGCCCTATGGCTACACCTTC. Amino acids: CASSPSPGPYGYTF.

V is TRBV6-1 and J is TRBJ2-7, with D tentatively TRBD1 (6 bases). V lost 8 bases and J 4 bases, leaving 15 bases between the germline ends. Germline V gives CDR1 MNHNS, CDR2 SASEGT. The CDR3 is 13 residues long. CDR3 DNA sequence: TGTGCCAGCTCCCGACAGGCCAGGTACGAGCAGTACTTC. Residues: CASSRQARYEQYF.

The genes are TRBV6-5 and TRBJ1-4, with TRBD1 matching 8 bases. Germline V lookup: CDR1 MNHEY, CDR2 SVGAGI. J was trimmed by 1 base and V by 6 bases; bases with no gene match: 4. CDR3 length: 15 amino acids. CDR3 sequence: CASSQGAITNEKLFF. In nucleotides, the CDR3 is TGTGCCAGCAGCCAGGGGGCAATAACTAATGAAAAACTGTTTTTT.

V gene TRBV9 combines with J gene TRBJ1-4, with TRBD1 matching 8 bases. CDR3 length equals 15 residues. Germline CDR1 is SGDLS and CDR2 is YYNGEE. The V segment lost 3 bases and the J segment 3 bases; nucleotides outside the gene matches: 4. Here the CDR3 reads CASSGQGASNEKLFF. The CDR3 DNA is TGTGCCAGCAGCGGCCAGGGGGCGTCTAATGAAAAACTGTTTTTT.

The chain combines TRBV7-2 with TRBJ1-2, with TRBD1 matching 9 bases. V lost 4 bases, J lost 8 bases, and 11 bases stayed unmatched. The CDR3 consists of 15 residues. Germline CDR1 and CDR2: SGHTA and FQGNSA. The CDR3: CASSSPDRGVQGYTF. The CDR3 DNA reads as TGTGCCAGCAGCTCACCCGACAGGGGGGTCCAGGGCTACACCTTC.

J is TRBJ2-7 and V is TRBV30; D might be TRBD1 (7 bases). CDR3 length equals 13 residues. Germline V gene lookup returns CDR1 GTSNPN and CDR2 SVGIG (reference sequence). Trimming took off 2 bases at V and 9 bases at J, with 17 bases between the two ends. CDR3 amino acids: CAWSPRTGGVQYF. Here the CDR3 DNA reads TGTGCCTGGAGTCCCAGGACAGGCGGGGTGCAGTACTTC. Complete variable domain (other parts from reference TRBV30 and TRBJ2-7): SQTIHQWPATLVQPVGSPLSLECTVEGTSNPNLYWYRQAAGRGLQLLFYSVGIGQISSEVPQNLSASRPQDRQFILSSKKLLLSDSGFYLCAWSPRTGGVQYFGPGTRLTVT.

The V gene is TRBV6-1, the J gene TRBJ2-1, with 10 bases lining up with TRBD2. V was pared by 3 bases and J by 2 bases, with 4 bases of the junction left unmatched. Germline lookup yields CDR1 MNHNS and CDR2 SASEGT. CDR3 size: 16 residues. The CDR3 protein is CASSDKLAGTYNEQFF. The CDR3 DNA reads as TGTGCCAGCAGTGACAAACTAGCGGGGACCTACAATGAGCAGTTCTTC.

V is TRBV5-6 and J is TRBJ1-4; D is unresolved. The CDR3 sequence is 12 residues long. V was cut by 4 bases and J by 8 bases, with 9 bases left in between. Germline lookup yields CDR1 SGHDT and CDR2 YYEEEE. CDR3 amino acids: CASSHDGEKLFF. The DNA of the CDR3 is TGTGCCAGCAGCCACGACGGGGAAAAACTGTTTTTT. Based on the CDR3 plus reference TRBV5-6 and TRBJ1-4, the full variable domain is DAGVTQSPTHLIKTRGQQVTLRCSPKSGHDTVSWYQQALGQGPQFIFQYYEEEERQRGNFPDRFSGHQFPNYSSELNVNALLLGDSALYLCASSHDGEKLFFGSGTQLSVL.

The rearrangement uses TRBV19 and TRBJ1-5; no clear D. The CDR3 runs to 14 residues. Germline lookup yields CDR1 LNHDA and CDR2 SQIVND (reference sequence). The V and J ends lost 1 base and 6 bases respectively, with 10 bases between them. The CDR3: CASSIVQVGQPQHF. The CDR3 DNA sequence: TGTGCCAGTAGTATAGTGCAGGTGGGTCAGCCCCAGCATTTT.

This chain connects TRBV9 to TRBJ2-7; a possible D gene is TRBD2 (5 bases). The CDR3 has 12 amino acids. Trimming stripped 5 bases from V and 6 bases from J, with 12 bases between. Per the germline V gene, CDR1 is SGDLS and CDR2 is YYNGEE. CDR3 in amino acids: CASSGLGFEQYF. The DNA of the CDR3 is TGTGCCAGCAGTGGACTGGGTTTCGAGCAGTACTTC. The full variable domain, in which reference TRBV9 and TRBJ2-7 provide the parts outside the CDR3, is DSGVTQTPKHLITATGQRVTLRCSPRSGDLSVYWYQQSLDQGLQFLIQYYNGEERAKGNILERFSAQQFPDLHSELNLSSLELGDSALYFCASSGLGFEQYFGPGTRLTVT.

The chain recombines TRBV25-1 with TRBJ2-1; perhaps TRBD2 as D (6 bases). The germline V and J ends were trimmed by 11 bases and 2 bases, with 22 bases remaining between them. Germline V gene data show CDR1 as MGHDK and CDR2 as SYGVNS. CDR3 length: 16 residues. CDR3 coding DNA: TGTGCCTCCGCTCCAGAGGCGGGAAGAGCCTACAATGAGCAGTTCTTC. The encoded protein is CASAPEAGRAYNEQFF.

Of note for this clone: An end of the junction does not agree with germline; a read error may underlie this. This sequence joins TRBV6-5 and TRBJ2-3; 7 bases match TRBD2. The V gene's germline CDR1 is MNHEY and CDR2 SVGAGI. This CDR3 spans 11 amino acids. CDR3 nucleotide sequence: TGCCTGGTTGGGGGGGGTGATACGCAGTATTTT. This codes for CLVGGGDTQYF.

V gene TRBV5-6 combines with J gene TRBJ2-7; the D gene is possibly TRBD1 (6 bases). The CDR3 is 14 amino acids. The V gene's germline CDR1 is SGHDT and CDR2 YYEEEE. V was trimmed by 1 base and J by 3 bases, leaving 11 bases between them. The CDR3, as DNA: TGTGCCAGCAGCTTGAGGACAGAGTTCTACGAGCAGTACTTC. This sequence encodes CASSLRTEFYEQYF. Filled out from reference TRBV5-6 and TRBJ2-7, the complete variable domain reads DAGVTQSPTHLIKTRGQQVTLRCSPKSGHDTVSWYQQALGQGPQFIFQYYEEEERQRGNFPDRFSGHQFPNYSSELNVNALLLGDSALYLCASSLRTEFYEQYFGPGTRLTVT.